This paragraph covers one T cell receptor (beta chain) sequence. These data come from a study of technical replicates of blood from a handful of donors. TCRdb's table, derived via immunoSEQ multiplex PCR, lists solely in-frame clones and lacks some. The table lists 50,000 to 80,000 clones, roughly 90% of them singletons. Trimming at V came to 4 bases and at J to 2 bases, leaving 10 bases not matched to a gene. Germline V CDR1 and CDR2: SEHNR, FQNEAQ (reference sequence). The CDR3 sequence is 18 residues long. The chain combines TRBV7-9 with TRBJ2-1, with TRBD2 identical over 11 bases. Sequencing was performed on PBMCs. The clonotype originates from a human donor in good health. Some clones in this sample may be carry-over from other donors' samples. DNA for the CDR3: TGTGCCAGCAGCTCCACCCGTGGGACTAGCGGAGCCTACAATGAGCAGTTCTTC. This translates into CASSSTRGTSGAYNEQFF.